This paragraph covers one TCR beta chain sequence. This entry comes from a study of T cells in tuberculosis. Generated by immunoSEQ multiplex PCR, the TCRdb table keeps only in-frame clones and is missing some. The sample has about 40,000 clones; roughly 94% are singletons. The time point was: new active TB diagnosis, blood taken before or within 7 days of starting treatment. The CDR3 totals 15 residues. Germline-derived CDR1 and CDR2 are MNHEY and SVGAGI. Trimming took 0 bases from V and 1 from J, leaving 9 bases between them. This clonotype was obtained from an adult with tuberculosis. The chain employs TRBV6-5 and TRBJ1-2; a weak D match, TRBD1 (6 bases). The starting material was PBMCs, obtained at tuberculosis diagnosis. CDR3 in DNA: TGTGCCAGCAGTTACTCGGCAGGGGATAACTATGGCTACACCTTC. This encodes CASSYSAGDNYGYTF.